This record looks at one TCR beta chain sequence and its context. This specimen comes from a study of blood T cells in healthy people across ages. For the second PCR, which ran for about 7 to 11 cycles, a sample-barcoded 5' primer and a J-beta primer mix were used. Every molecule of cDNA carried a tag from a template-switch adaptor with 12 random nucleotides. TCRdb reprocessed the 5' RACE reads via MiXCR and lists one record per CDR3 protein. The repertoire holds around 580,000 distinct CDR3 sequences, with around 50% as singletons. Trimming took off 1 base at V and 0 bases at J, with 11 bases between the two ends. CDR3 size: 15 residues. CDR1 DFQATT and CDR2 SNEGSKA come from the germline V gene (reference sequence).

The sequenced material came from blood. The gene calls are TRBV20-1 and TRBJ2-3; no clear D gene. This receptor was obtained from a man older than 75 in good health. CDR3 sequence reads: CSARVLGVSTDTQYF. CDR3 DNA: TGCAGTGCTAGAGTATTGGGCGTTAGCACAGATACGCAGTATTTT.